Sequencing of this TCR beta chain was carried out in a study of T-cell reconstitution after alpha-beta-depleted transplantation in children (dated by TCRdb to about 2016). A note on the overall study: Using TCR repertoire profiling, the study followed T-cell immune reconstitution in a quantitative way in children after TCRalphabeta/CD19-depleted allogeneic hematopoietic cell transplantation.

In its sample, this clonotype was seen once. The specificity of this receptor is unknown. There are no base qualities to consult, and no much larger clone falls within one base. One read represents weak support. Taken with the paper, the label for treatment or condition translates to: allogeneic hematopoietic cell transplantation with graft depleted of TCRalphabeta T cells and CD19 B cells. The children who served as transplant recipients had been given grafts of TCRalphabeta/CD19-depleted allogeneic hematopoietic cells. Beyond this particular receptor, the publication reports: The apparently early recovery of alphabetaT-cell counts about two months after transplant reportedly depended on only several hundred rapidly expanded clones that came from non-depleted graft cells. In some patients, the high TCRbeta diversity seen at day 60 was put down to recipient T cells and intrathymic progenitors that had survived conditioning. The frequencies of hyperexpanded clones fell over the following months, and after one year, T-cell counts and TCRbeta diversity were mostly attributed to newly produced T cells.

The library was produced with PCR. The instrument was an Illumina HiSeq 2500. To normalize quantification of the TCRbeta repertoire, the TCR libraries were built with molecular barcoding that relied on unique molecular identifiers. TCRdb ran its own pipeline on the public reads, namely fastp trimming at Q25 and MiXCR clone calling, and kept in-frame beta chains. Rows are combined by CDR3 protein, so each entry shows the most common genes and DNA. The sample has fewer than 350,000 distinct CDR3 sequences on record, around 7.3% of them singletons. The top ten clones comprise about 8.2% of the sample. The germline V end is reduced by 2 bases and the J end by 4 bases; junction bases left unmatched: 5. Measured from the cysteine to the phenylalanine, the CDR3 is 14 residues long. Only the CDR3 DNA is retained, 42 bases long and in frame from the first base. CDR1 and CDR2 are drawn from the germline V gene (reference sequence): DFQATT, SNEGSKA.

The specimen was peripheral blood, collected 360 days after TCRalphabeta/CD19-depleted stem cell transplant. The chain is made from TRBV20-1 and TRBJ2-1, with 7 middle bases fitting TRBD2. The receptor's source is a female patient between 2 and 15 years old who had a stem cell transplant for Fanconi anemia, so the T cells may come from the graft donor. At the DNA level, the sequence is TGCAGTGCTAGATTCAGCGGGACTTACAATGAGCAGTTCTTC. Translated, this gives CSARFSGTYNEQFF.